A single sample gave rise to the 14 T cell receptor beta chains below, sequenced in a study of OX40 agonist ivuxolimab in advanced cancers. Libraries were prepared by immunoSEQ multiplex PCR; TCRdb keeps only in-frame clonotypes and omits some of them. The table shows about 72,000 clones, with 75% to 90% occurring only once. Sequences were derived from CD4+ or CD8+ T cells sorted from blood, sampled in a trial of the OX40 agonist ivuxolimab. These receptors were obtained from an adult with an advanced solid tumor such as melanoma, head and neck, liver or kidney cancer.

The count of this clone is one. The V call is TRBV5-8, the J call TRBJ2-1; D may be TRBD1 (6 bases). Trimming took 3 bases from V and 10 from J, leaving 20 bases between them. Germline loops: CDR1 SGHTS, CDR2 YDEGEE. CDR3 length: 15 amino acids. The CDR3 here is CASSSAGTRRSEQFF. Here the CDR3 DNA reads TGTGCCAGCAGCTCGGCCGGGACACGGAGATCGGAGCAGTTCTTC.

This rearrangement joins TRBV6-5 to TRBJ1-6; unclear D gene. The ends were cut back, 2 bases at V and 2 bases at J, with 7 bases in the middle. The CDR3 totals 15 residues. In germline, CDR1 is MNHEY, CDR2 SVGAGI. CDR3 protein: CASSYEGPYNSPLHF. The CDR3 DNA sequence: TGTGCCAGCAGTTACGAGGGTCCCTATAATTCACCCCTCCACTTT.

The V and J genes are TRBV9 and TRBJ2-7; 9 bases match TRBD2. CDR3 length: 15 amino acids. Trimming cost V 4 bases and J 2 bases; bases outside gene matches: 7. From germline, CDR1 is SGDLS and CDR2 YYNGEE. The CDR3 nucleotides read TGTGCCAGCAGCCCCCGGGTAGCGGGGGCCTACGAGCAGTACTTC. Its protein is CASSPRVAGAYEQYF.

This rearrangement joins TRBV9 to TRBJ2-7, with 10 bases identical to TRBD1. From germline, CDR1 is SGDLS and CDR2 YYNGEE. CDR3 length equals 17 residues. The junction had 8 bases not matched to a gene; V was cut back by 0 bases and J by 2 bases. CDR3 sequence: CASSVATGGTGAYEQYF. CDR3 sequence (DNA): TGTGCCAGCAGCGTAGCTACGGGGGGGACAGGGGCCTACGAGCAGTACTTC.

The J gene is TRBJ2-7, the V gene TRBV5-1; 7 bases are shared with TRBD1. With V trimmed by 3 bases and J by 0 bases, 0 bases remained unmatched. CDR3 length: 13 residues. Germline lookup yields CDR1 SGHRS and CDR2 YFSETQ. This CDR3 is CASSWDSSYEQYF. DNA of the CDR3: TGCGCCAGCAGCTGGGACAGCTCCTACGAGCAGTACTTC.

The DNA of the CDR3 is TGTGCCAGCAGCCAAGCGGGTTTAGACTTGACCCAGCCCCAGCATTTT. Translation gives CASSQAGLDLTQPQHF. The chain uses TRBV4-2 and TRBJ1-5; unclear D gene. The CDR3 totals 16 residues. Germline lookup yields CDR1 LGHNA and CDR2 YNFKEQ. Trimming removed 1 base at V and 7 bases at J, with 17 bases between.

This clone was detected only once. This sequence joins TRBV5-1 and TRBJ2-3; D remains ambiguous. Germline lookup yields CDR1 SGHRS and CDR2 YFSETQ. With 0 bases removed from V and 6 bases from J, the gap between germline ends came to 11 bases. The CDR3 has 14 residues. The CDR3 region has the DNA TGCGCCAGCAGCTTGGGGGGTAGCCCTGATACGCAGTATTTT. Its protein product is CASSLGGSPDTQYF.

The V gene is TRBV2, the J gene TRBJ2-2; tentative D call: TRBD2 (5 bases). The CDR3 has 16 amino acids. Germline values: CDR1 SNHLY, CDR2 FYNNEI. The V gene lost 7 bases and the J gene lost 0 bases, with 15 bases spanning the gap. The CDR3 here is CASTEAALANTGELFF. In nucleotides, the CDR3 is TGTGCCAGCACCGAAGCGGCTTTGGCGAACACCGGGGAGCTGTTTTTT. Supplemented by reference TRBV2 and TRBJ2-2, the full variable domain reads EPEVTQTPSHQVTQMGQEVILRCVPISNHLYFYWYRQILGQKVEFLVSFYNNEISEKSEIFDDQFSVERPDGSNFTLKIRSTKLEDSAMYFCASTEAALANTGELFFGEGSRLTVL.

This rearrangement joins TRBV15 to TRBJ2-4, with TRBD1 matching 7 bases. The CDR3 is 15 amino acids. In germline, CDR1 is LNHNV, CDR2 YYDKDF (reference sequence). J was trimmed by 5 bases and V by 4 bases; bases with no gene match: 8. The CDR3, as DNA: TGTGCCACCAGCAACCCCCGGGACAGCGAAAACATTCAGTACTTC. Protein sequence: CATSNPRDSENIQYF. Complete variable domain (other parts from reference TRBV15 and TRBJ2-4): DAMVIQNPRYQVTQFGKPVTLSCSQTLNHNVMYWYQQKSSQAPKLLFHYYDKDFNNEADTPDNFQSRRPNTSFCFLDIRSPGLGDTAMYLCATSNPRDSENIQYFGAGTRLSVL.

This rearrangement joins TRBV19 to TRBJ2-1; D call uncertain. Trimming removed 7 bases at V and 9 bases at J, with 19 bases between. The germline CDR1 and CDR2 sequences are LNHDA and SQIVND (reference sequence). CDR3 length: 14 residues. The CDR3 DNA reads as TGTGCCAGTACCTGGGGTCCTGGCCCGGGTGAGCAGTTCTTC. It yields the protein CASTWGPGPGEQFF.

The CDR3 bases are TGTGCCAGCCAGGGACAGGGGGCTTCGTCCTCTGGAAACACCATATATTTT. Protein: CASQGQGASSSGNTIYF. The chain joins TRBV7-9 to TRBJ1-3, with 12 bases lining up with TRBD1. Losses at the gene ends were 8 bases for V and 0 bases for J; bases not matched to a gene: 8. Germline values: CDR1 SEHNR, CDR2 FQNEAQ (reference sequence). The CDR3 is 17 amino acids.

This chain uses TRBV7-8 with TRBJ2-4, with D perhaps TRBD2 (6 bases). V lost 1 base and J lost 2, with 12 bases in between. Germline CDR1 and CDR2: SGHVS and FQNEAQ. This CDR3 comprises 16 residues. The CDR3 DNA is TGTGCCAGCAGCTTAGGACCCCGGGGGACCAAAAACATTCAGTACTTC. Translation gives CASSLGPRGTKNIQYF. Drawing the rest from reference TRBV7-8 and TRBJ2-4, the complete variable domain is GAGVSQSPRYKVAKRGQDVALRCDPISGHVSLFWYQQALGQGPEFLTYFQNEAQLDKSGLPSDRFFAERPEGSVSTLKIQRTQQEDSAVYLCASSLGPRGTKNIQYFGAGTRLSVL.

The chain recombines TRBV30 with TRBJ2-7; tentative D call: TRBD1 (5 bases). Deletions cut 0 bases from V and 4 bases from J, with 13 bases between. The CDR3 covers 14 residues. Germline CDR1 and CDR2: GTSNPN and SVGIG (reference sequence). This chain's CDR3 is CAWSVAGLGYEQYF. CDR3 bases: TGTGCCTGGAGTGTTGCAGGGTTAGGTTACGAGCAGTACTTC.

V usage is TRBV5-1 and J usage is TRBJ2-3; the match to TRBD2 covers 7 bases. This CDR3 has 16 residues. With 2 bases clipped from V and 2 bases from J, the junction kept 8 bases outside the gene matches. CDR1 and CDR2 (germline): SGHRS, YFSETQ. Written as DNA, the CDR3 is TGCGCCAGCAGCTTAGGAGGTACTAGCGCCACAGATACGCAGTATTTT. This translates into CASSLGGTSATDTQYF.